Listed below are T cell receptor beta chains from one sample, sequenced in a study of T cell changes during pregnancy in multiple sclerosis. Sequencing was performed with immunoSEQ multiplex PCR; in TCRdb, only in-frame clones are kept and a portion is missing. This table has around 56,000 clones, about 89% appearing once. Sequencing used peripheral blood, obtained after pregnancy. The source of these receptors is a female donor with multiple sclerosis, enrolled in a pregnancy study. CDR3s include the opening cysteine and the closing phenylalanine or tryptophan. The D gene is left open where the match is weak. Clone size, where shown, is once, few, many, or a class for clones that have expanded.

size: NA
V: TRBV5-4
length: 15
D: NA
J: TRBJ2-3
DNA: TGTGCCAGCAGCCCTAGAACCTCTAGCACAGATACGCAGTATTTT
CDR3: CASSPRTSSTDTQYF

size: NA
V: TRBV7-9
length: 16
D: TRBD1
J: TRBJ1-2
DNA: TGTGCCAGCAGCGCTTGGACAGGGCTTAGGGACTATGGCTACACCTTC
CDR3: CASSAWTGLRDYGYTF

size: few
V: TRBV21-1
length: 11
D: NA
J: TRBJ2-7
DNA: TGTGCCAGCAGCCACCGGTGCGAGCAGTACTTC
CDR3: CASSHRCEQYF

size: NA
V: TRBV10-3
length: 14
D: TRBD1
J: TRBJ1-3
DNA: TGTGCCATCAGTGACCAGATGGGACAGGGAACCATATATTTT
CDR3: CAISDQMGQGTIYF

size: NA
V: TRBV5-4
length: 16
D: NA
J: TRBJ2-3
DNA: TGTGCCAGCAGCTTGGGTTGGGGGGGGGCCACAGATACGCAGTATTTT
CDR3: CASSLGWGGATDTQYF

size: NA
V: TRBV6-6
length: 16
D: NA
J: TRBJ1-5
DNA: TGTGCCAGCAGTTACTCGATAGGCGAGGGTATTCAGCCCCAGCATTTT
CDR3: CASSYSIGEGIQPQHF

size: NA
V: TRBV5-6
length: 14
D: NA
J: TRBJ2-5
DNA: TGTGCCAGCAGCATGGGGACATTGGGGGAGACCCAGTACTTC
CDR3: CASSMGTLGETQYF

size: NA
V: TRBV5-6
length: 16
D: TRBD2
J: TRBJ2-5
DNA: TGTGCCAGCAGCTTCTTTGGACTAGCGGGGGTTGAGACCCAGTACTTC
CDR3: CASSFFGLAGVETQYF

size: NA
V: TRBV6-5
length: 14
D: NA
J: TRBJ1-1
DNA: TGTGCCAGCAGTTATACAGGGATGGGGACTGAAGCTTTCTTT
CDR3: CASSYTGMGTEAFF

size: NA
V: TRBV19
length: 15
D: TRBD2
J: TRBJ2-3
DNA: TGTGCCAGTAGAAAAGCGGGGACCAGCACAGATACGCAGTATTTT
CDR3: CASRKAGTSTDTQYF

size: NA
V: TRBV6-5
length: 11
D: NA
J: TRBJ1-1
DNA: TGTGCCATCTCACGAGGGTCTGAAGCTTTCTTT
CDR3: CAISRGSEAFF

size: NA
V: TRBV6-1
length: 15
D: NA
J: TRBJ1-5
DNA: TGTGCCAGCAGTGACGGGGAGGGGACCAATCAGCCCCAGCATTTT
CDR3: CASSDGEGTNQPQHF

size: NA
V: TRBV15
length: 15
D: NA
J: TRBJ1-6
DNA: TGTGCCACCAGCAGAGTAGGCGGGGGCAATTCACCCCTCCACTTT
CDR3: CATSRVGGGNSPLHF

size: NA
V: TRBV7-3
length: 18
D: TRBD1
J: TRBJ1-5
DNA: TGTGCCAGCAGCTCAGGGGGAGAGGGCAGGCGGTTAAATCAGCCCCAGCATTTT
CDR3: CASSSGGEGRRLNQPQHF

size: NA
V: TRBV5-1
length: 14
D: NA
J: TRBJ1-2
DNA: TGCGCCAGCAGCTTGGGCACAGGCAACTATGGCTACACCTTC
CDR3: CASSLGTGNYGYTF